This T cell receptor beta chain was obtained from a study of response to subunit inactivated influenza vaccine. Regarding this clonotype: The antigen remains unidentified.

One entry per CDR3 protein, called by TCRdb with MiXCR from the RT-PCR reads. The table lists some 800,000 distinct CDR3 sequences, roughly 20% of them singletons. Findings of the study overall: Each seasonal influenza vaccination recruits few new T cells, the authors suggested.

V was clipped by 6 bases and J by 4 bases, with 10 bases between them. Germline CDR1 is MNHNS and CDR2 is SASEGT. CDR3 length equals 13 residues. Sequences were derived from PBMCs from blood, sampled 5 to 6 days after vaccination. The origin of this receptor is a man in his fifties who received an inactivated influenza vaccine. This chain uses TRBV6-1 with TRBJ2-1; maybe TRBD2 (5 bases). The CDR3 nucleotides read TGTGCCAGCAGCAAGGACTCTTACAATGAGCAGTTCTTC. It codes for CASSKDSYNEQFF.